Below, 10 T cell receptor beta chains from the same sample are listed, as sequenced in a study of STAT5B mutations in CD4+ large granular lymphocyte leukemia. Clones were read by immunoSEQ multiplex PCR, and TCRdb kept only the in-frame ones, dropping some. The profile shows about 29,000 clones, 65% to 85% of them singletons. Sequencing input: CD4+ T cells from blood buffy coats. These receptors were collected from a human donor in good health.

This chain connects TRBV19 to TRBJ1-1; tentative D call: TRBD1 (6 bases). Trimming stripped 1 base from V and 1 base from J, with 13 bases between. The CDR3 contains 16 residues. CDR1 LNHDA and CDR2 SQIVND come from the germline V gene (reference sequence). The CDR3, as DNA: TGTGCCAGTAGTATAGGTTCGGGACACTGGAACACTGAAGCTTTCTTT. This gives the protein CASSIGSGHWNTEAFF.

This clone is a singleton in its sample. The V call is TRBV5-1, the J call TRBJ1-4; D possibly corresponds to TRBD1 (6 bases). CDR1 SGHRS and CDR2 YFSETQ come from the germline V gene. CDR3 length: 14 residues. The V gene lost 4 bases and the J gene lost 5 bases, with 12 bases spanning the gap. For the CDR3, the DNA is TGCGCCAGCAGCCGGGGACACCCGAATGAAAAACTGTTTTTT. Protein: CASSRGHPNEKLFF.

The gene calls are TRBV6-1 and TRBJ2-2; 8 bases line up with TRBD2. CDR1 is MNHNS, CDR2 SASEGT, per germline. V gave up 6 bases and J gave up 5 bases; unmatched junction bases: 8. This CDR3 region has 15 residues. CDR3 region: CASSRGGLETGELFF. The CDR3 DNA is TGTGCCAGCAGCCGGGGGGGGTTAGAAACCGGGGAGCTGTTTTTT.

This clone was seen a handful of times. In nucleotides, the CDR3 is TGTGCCAGCAGCTCAGGGAGGACCTACTCCTACGAGCAGTACTTC. Translating gives CASSSGRTYSYEQYF. The chain recombines TRBV13 with TRBJ2-7; possibly TRBD2 for D (6 bases). The CDR3 is 15 amino acids. Germline CDR1 and CDR2: PRHDT and FYEKMQ (reference sequence). V was clipped by 4 bases and J by 0 bases, with 13 bases between them.

The rearrangement links TRBV27 to TRBJ2-2; tentatively, D is TRBD1 (5 bases). This CDR3 has 14 amino acids. CDR1 MNHEY and CDR2 SMNVEV come from the germline V gene (reference sequence). V was pared by 3 bases and J by 2 bases, with 7 bases between. CDR3 protein: CASSFDRNTGELFF. The CDR3 DNA reads TGTGCCAGCAGTTTTGACAGAAACACCGGGGAGCTGTTTTTT.

The J gene is TRBJ2-3, the V gene TRBV7-2; 11 bases align to TRBD2. The CDR3 loop spans 15 amino acids. Germline loops: CDR1 SGHTA, CDR2 FQGNSA. V gave up 4 bases and J gave up 4 bases; unmatched junction bases: 4. CDR3 sequence (DNA): TGTGCCAGCAGCTCCATAGCGGGGGGGCCAGATACGCAGTATTTT. Protein: CASSSIAGGPDTQYF.

Only one count was recorded for this clone. The rearrangement uses TRBV7-2 and TRBJ2-1, with unresolved D. The V gene lost 0 bases and the J gene lost 6 bases, with 6 bases spanning the gap. Germline CDR1 SGHTA, CDR2 FQGNSA. The CDR3 covers 13 residues. Here the CDR3 DNA reads TGTGCCAGCAGCTTAGCCTCCCCCAATGAGCAGTTCTTC. This gives the protein CASSLASPNEQFF.

V gene TRBV28 combines with J gene TRBJ1-4; D is perhaps TRBD1 (5 bases). In germline, CDR1 is MDHEN, CDR2 SYDVKM. Trimming removed 4 bases from V and 8 bases from J, with 17 bases in between. The CDR3 has 15 residues. CDR3 bases: TGTGCCAGCAGTTCCCCGCAGGGCGTGCGCGAAAAACTGTTTTTT. Translation gives CASSSPQGVREKLFF.

This clone was picked up one time. This sequence joins TRBV5-4 and TRBJ1-1; perhaps TRBD1 as D (6 bases). Germline CDR1 reads SGHNT; CDR2 reads YYREEE (reference sequence). The V gene lost 5 bases and the J gene lost 4 bases, with 18 bases spanning the gap. The CDR3 consists of 15 residues. The CDR3 DNA reads as TGTGCCAGCAGTCCCGGAGGCAGGGGCCTCACTGAAGCTTTCTTT. Its protein is CASSPGGRGLTEAFF.

The gene calls are TRBV28 and TRBJ2-7, with unresolved D. The CDR3 extends over 14 amino acids. V lost 3 bases, J lost 2 bases, and 11 bases lay in between. Germline V gene lookup returns CDR1 MDHEN and CDR2 SYDVKM. The CDR3 bases are TGTGCCAGCAGTTTTCGGCAGGACCCCTACGAGCAGTACGTC. This codes for CASSFRQDPYEQYV.